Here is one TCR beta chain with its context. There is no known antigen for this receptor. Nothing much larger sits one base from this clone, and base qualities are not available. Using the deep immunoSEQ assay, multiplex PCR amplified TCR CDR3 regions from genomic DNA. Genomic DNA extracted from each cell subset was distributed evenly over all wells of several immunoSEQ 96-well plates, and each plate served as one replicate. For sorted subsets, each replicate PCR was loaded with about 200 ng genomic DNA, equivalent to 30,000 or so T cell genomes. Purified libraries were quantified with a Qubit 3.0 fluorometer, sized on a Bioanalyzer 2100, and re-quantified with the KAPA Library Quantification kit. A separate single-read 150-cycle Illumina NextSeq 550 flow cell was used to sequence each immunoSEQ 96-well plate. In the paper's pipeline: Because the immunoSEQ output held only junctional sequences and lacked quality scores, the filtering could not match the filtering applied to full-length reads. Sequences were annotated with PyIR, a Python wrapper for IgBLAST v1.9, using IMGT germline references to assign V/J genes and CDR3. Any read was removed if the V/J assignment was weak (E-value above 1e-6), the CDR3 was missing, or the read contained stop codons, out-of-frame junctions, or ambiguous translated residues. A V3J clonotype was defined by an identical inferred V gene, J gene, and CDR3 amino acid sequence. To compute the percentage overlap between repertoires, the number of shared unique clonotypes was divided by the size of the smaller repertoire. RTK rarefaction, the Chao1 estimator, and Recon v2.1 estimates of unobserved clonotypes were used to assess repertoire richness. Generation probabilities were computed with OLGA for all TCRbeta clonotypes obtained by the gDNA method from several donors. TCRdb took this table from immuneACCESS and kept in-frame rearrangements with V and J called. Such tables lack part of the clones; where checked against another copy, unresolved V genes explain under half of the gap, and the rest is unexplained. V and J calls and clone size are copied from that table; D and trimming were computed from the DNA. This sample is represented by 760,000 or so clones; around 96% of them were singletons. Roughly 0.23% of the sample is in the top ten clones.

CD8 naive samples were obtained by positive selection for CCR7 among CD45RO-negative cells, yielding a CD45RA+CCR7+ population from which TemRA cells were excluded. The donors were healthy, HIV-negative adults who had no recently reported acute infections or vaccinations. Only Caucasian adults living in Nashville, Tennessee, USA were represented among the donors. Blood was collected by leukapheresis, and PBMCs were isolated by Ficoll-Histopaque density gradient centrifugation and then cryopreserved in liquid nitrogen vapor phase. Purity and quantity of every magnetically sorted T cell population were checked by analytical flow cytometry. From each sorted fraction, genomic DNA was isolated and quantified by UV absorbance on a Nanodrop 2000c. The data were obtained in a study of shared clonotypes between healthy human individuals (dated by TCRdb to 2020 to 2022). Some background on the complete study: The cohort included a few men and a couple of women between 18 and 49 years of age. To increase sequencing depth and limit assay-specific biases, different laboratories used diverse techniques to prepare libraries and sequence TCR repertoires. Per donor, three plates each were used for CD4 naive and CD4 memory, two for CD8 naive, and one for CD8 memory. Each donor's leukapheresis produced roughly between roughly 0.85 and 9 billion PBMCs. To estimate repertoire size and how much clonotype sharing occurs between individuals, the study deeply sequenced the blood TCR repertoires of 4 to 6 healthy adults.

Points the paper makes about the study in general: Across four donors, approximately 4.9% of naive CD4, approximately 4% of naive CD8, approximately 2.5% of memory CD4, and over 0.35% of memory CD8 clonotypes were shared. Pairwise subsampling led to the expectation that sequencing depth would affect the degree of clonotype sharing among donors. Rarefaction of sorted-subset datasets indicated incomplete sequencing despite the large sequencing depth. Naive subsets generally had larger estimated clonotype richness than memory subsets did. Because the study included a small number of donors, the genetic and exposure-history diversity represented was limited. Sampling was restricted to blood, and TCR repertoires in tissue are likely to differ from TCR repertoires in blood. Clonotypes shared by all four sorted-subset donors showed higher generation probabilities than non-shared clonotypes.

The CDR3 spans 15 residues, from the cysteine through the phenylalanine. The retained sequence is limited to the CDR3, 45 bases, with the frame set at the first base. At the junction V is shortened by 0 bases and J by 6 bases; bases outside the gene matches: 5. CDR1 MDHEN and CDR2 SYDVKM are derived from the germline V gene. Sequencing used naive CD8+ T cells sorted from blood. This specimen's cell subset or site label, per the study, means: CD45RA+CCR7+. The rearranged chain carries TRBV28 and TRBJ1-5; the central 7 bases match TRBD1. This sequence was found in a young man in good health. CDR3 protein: CASSLWARQGQPQHF. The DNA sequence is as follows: TGTGCCAGCAGTTTATGGGCACGACAGGGTCAGCCCCAGCATTTT.